Each of the 22 T cell receptor beta chains below was sequenced from the same sample in a study of blood T cell repertoires in COVID-19. The table came from immunoSEQ multiplex PCR; TCRdb's copy has only in-frame clones and leaves some out. The repertoire has fewer than 250,000 clones, 82% of them found once; the top ten carry 7.8%. Sequences were obtained from peripheral blood. Every receptor here comes from a woman aged 60-70 years with COVID-19, enrolled during active disease.

J is TRBJ2-7 and V is TRBV2, with 7 positions matching TRBD1. Germline CDR1 SNHLY, CDR2 FYNNEI. After removal of 1 base from V and 5 bases from J, the junction contained 11 bases not matched to a gene. The CDR3 is 16 residues long. This chain's CDR3 is CASSEETGRTLHEQYF. CDR3 bases: TGTGCCAGCAGTGAAGAGACAGGGCGGACCCTCCACGAGCAGTACTTC.

Regarding this clone: One end of the junction does not line up with germline, which may come from a read error. The sample contains more than one DNA sequence encoding this CDR3. The chain is built from TRBV7-3 and TRBJ2-5; D is perhaps TRBD1 (5 bases). The CDR3 length is 14 residues. Germline CDR1 is SGHTA and CDR2 is FQGTGA. The CDR3 loop is CASSLDRNQETQYF. In DNA, the CDR3 is TGTGCCAGCAGCCTTGACAGAAACCAGGAGACCCAGTACTTC.

This clone was observed once. The chain carries TRBV15 and TRBJ2-7; no definite D call. V lost 0 bases and J 3 bases, leaving 9 bases between the germline ends. This CDR3 region has 14 residues. Germline CDR1 reads LNHNV; CDR2 reads YYDKDF (reference sequence). This chain's CDR3 is CATSRDPTSYEQYV. For the CDR3, the DNA is TGTGCCACCAGCAGAGATCCCACGAGCTACGAGCAGTACGTC.

This chain's CDR3 is CASSYPTGANSPLHF. CDR3 bases: TGTGCCAGCAGTTACCCAACAGGGGCTAATTCACCCCTCCACTTT. V gene TRBV6-2 or TRBV6-3 combines with J gene TRBJ1-6, with 7 bases identical to TRBD1. The trim removed 2 bases at V and 6 bases at J, leaving 4 bases unmatched. The CDR3 has 15 residues. Germline V gene sequence: CDR1 MNHEY, CDR2 SVGEGT.

The rearrangement uses TRBV7-9 and TRBJ2-3; perhaps TRBD2 as D (6 bases). Germline V CDR1 and CDR2: SEHNR, FQNEAQ (reference sequence). Between the trimmed V and J ends, which lost 4 bases and 2 bases, there was a span of 16 bases. The CDR3 is 16 amino acids. CDR3 bases: TGTGCCAGCAGCTCCGGAGTCGGGGGAGCCACAGATACGCAGTATTTT. Amino acids: CASSSGVGGATDTQYF.

This chain links TRBV7-8 with TRBJ2-7, with D maybe TRBD2 (6 bases). V shed 3 bases and J shed 2 bases, with 17 bases lying between them. CDR1 and CDR2 (germline): SGHVS, FQNEAQ. This CDR3 comprises 16 residues. The CDR3 region has the DNA TGTGCCAGCAGCTTGGGACTTGGCGGTACCCCCTACGAGCAGTACTTC. Protein product: CASSLGLGGTPYEQYF.

V and J are TRBV7-9 and TRBJ2-1; TRBD1 might be the D (5 bases). The CDR3 covers 16 residues. The V end lost 4 bases, the J end lost 0 bases, and 13 bases lay between the germline ends. From germline, CDR1 is SEHNR and CDR2 FQNEAQ (reference sequence). The CDR3 loop reads CASSSDTFLSYNEQFF. The CDR3, as DNA: TGTGCCAGCAGCTCGGACACCTTCCTCTCCTACAATGAGCAGTTCTTC.

V gene TRBV28 combines with J gene TRBJ2-7, with TRBD1 identical over 10 bases. The trim removed 2 bases at V and 12 bases at J, leaving 19 bases unmatched. Germline loops: CDR1 MDHEN, CDR2 SYDVKM. The CDR3 is made up of 17 amino acids. The CDR3 spells CASSLPVRGQGVNRPYF. CDR3 in DNA: TGTGCCAGCAGTTTACCGGTTCGTGGACAGGGGGTCAATAGGCCGTACTTC.

This clone was detected only a few times. The chain has TRBV29-1 and TRBJ1-2; D perhaps matches TRBD1 (5 bases). CDR3 length equals 13 residues. Germline-derived CDR1 and CDR2 are SQVTM and ANQGSEA. V was shortened by 6 bases and J by 4 bases, with 15 bases between the two germline ends. The CDR3 DNA sequence: TGCAGCGTAGTCGACAGAGAAGGCTATGGCTACACCTTC. Translating it yields CSVVDREGYGYTF.

The chain links TRBV3-1 (or the pseudogene TRBV3-2) to TRBJ2-5; TRBD2 agrees at 9 bases. The length of the CDR3 is 16 residues. Trimming at V came to 4 bases and at J to 5 bases, leaving 11 bases not matched to a gene. Germline V CDR1 and CDR2: LGHDT, YNNKEL (reference sequence). In nucleotides, the CDR3 is TGTGCCAGCAGCCCGAGCGGGCTAGCGGGGTGGGAGACCCAGTACTTC. Protein sequence: CASSPSGLAGWETQYF.

The chain carries TRBV4-3 and TRBJ2-1; 8 bases match TRBD2. Germline CDR1 and CDR2: LGHNA and YSLEER. V shed 0 bases and J 6 bases; nucleotides not matched to a gene: 7. The length of the CDR3 is 16 residues. The CDR3 is CASSQDLGLVVNEQFF. In nucleotides, the CDR3 is TGCGCCAGCAGCCAAGATTTGGGACTAGTCGTCAATGAGCAGTTCTTC.

V gene TRBV10-3 combines with J gene TRBJ2-3, with 12 nucleotides matching TRBD2. The CDR3 totals 14 residues. The junction had 4 bases not matched to a gene; V was cut back by 8 bases and J by 4 bases. Germline V gene lookup returns CDR1 ENHRY and CDR2 SYGVKD. The CDR3 loop is CAIGLAGIPDTQYF. As DNA, the CDR3 is TGTGCCATCGGACTAGCGGGGATCCCAGATACGCAGTATTTT.

V usage is TRBV10-3 and J usage is TRBJ1-1, with 9 bases aligning to TRBD1. The CDR3 spans 16 residues. V dropped 6 bases and J dropped 0; count of bases not matched to a gene: 8. Per germline, CDR1 ENHRY and CDR2 SYGVKD. As DNA, the CDR3 is TGTGCCATCAGAGGGACAGGGAGCGGGATGAACACTGAAGCTTTCTTT. This sequence encodes CAIRGTGSGMNTEAFF.

The chain is built from TRBV28 and TRBJ2-7; 7 bases line up with TRBD1. The J segment lost 4 bases and the V segment lost 4 bases, leaving 7 bases of the junction unmatched. Germline CDR1 and CDR2: MDHEN and SYDVKM. This CDR3 comprises 14 residues. CDR3 nucleotide sequence: TGTGCCAGCAGTTGGTACAGGGGTACTTACGAGCAGTACTTC. Translation: CASSWYRGTYEQYF.

This clone occurred a few times. The rearrangement uses TRBV7-8 and TRBJ1-2; TRBD1 is a possible D gene (5 bases). The CDR3 is made up of 14 amino acids. Between the trimmed V and J ends, which lost 5 bases and 2 bases, there was a span of 12 bases. Looked up from germline, CDR1 is SGHVS and CDR2 is FQNEAQ. CDR3: CASSTTPGNYGYTF. The CDR3 DNA reads as TGTGCCAGCAGCACCACCCCAGGGAACTATGGCTACACCTTC.

There are a few counts of this clone. The chain links TRBV7-9 to TRBJ2-1; possibly TRBD1 for D (5 bases). V was shortened by 7 bases and J by 0 bases, with 13 bases between the two germline ends. This CDR3 region has 15 residues. Germline lookup yields CDR1 SEHNR and CDR2 FQNEAQ (reference sequence). CDR3 amino acids: CASNPGWSSYNEQFF. CDR3 coding DNA: TGTGCCAGCAATCCAGGGTGGAGCTCCTACAATGAGCAGTTCTTC.

The chain links TRBV10-3 to TRBJ2-3, with 11 bases identical to TRBD1. This CDR3 is built from 15 residues. Germline V gives CDR1 ENHRY, CDR2 SYGVKD. V was pared by 6 bases and J by 1 base, with 3 bases of the junction left unmatched. Here the CDR3 DNA reads TGTGCCATCAGGAAGGGACAGGGGGGCACAGATACGCAGTATTTT. This encodes CAIRKGQGGTDTQYF.

The V call is TRBV6-5, the J call TRBJ1-2; 7 positions match TRBD1. The V gene end was trimmed by 6 bases and the J gene end by 2 bases; junction bases not matched to a gene: 3. There are 13 residues in the CDR3. Germline-derived CDR1 and CDR2 are MNHEY and SVGAGI. CDR3 region: CASRTGLNYGYTF. CDR3 bases: TGTGCCAGCAGGACAGGGCTGAACTATGGCTACACCTTC.

The rearrangement uses TRBV25-1 and TRBJ1-2, with D perhaps matching TRBD1 (6 bases). V lost 3 bases, J lost 2 bases, and 10 bases lay in between. The length of the CDR3 is 14 residues. Germline CDR1 and CDR2: MGHDK and SYGVNS. The CDR3 DNA reads as TGTGCCAGCAGTGATGGGGGCGGGAACTATGGCTACACCTTC. Translated, it gives CASSDGGGNYGYTF.

This chain joins TRBV2 and TRBJ2-2; 9 nucleotides agree with TRBD2. The germline V gene encodes CDR1 SNHLY and CDR2 FYNNEI. The CDR3 runs to 14 residues. With 8 bases clipped from V and 6 bases from J, the junction kept 7 bases outside the gene matches. The CDR3 bases are TGTGCCAGCGGATATGGACTAGCGTCCGGGGAGCTGTTTTTT. It encodes CASGYGLASGELFF.

The chain recombines TRBV2 with TRBJ1-2, with D unresolved. This CDR3 spans 11 amino acids. CDR1 is SNHLY and CDR2 is FYNNEI in the germline V gene. Trimming cost V 10 bases and J 2 bases, with 8 bases left between them. This chain's CDR3 is CATQQNYGYTF. As DNA, the CDR3 is TGTGCCACACAGCAAAACTATGGCTACACCTTC.

This clone was counted only a few times. This chain joins TRBV5-4 and TRBJ2-7, with 8 positions matching TRBD1. The V gene's germline CDR1 is SGHNT and CDR2 YYREEE (reference sequence). This CDR3 region has 13 residues. V lost 5 bases, J lost 6 bases, and 7 bases stayed unmatched. This CDR3 reads CASRPGTGGEQYF. In DNA form, the CDR3 reads TGTGCCAGCAGACCCGGGACAGGAGGCGAGCAGTACTTC. The whole variable domain, remainder taken from reference TRBV5-4 and TRBJ2-7, is ETGVTQSPTHLIKTRGQQVTLRCSSQSGHNTVSWYQQALGQGPQFIFQYYREEENGRGNFPPRFSGLQFPNYSSELNVNALELDDSALYLCASRPGTGGEQYFGPGTRLTVT.